Below, 25 T cell receptor beta chains from the same sample are listed, as sequenced in a study of regulatory T cells in long-lasting Graves disease. To make TCR beta libraries, researchers used iRepertoire HTBI primers and Arm-PCR of CDR3 regions. TCRdb redid the calling of the multiplex PCR reads with MiXCR, one entry per CDR3 protein. The data show about 620,000 distinct CDR3 sequences, with roughly 15% seen just once and about 20% held by the top ten. Time point: newly diagnosed GD, antithyroid drugs for less than 3 months. The TCR library was made from RNA extracted from PBMCs. These sequences were also reported in another study, on T cells in Graves' hyperthyroidism and ophthalmopathy.

The sequences come from peripheral blood mononuclear cells (PBMCs), collected at new diagnosis, from a patient treated with antithyroid drugs. These receptors were obtained from a woman aged 25 to 39 with Graves disease.

The CDR3 DNA reads TGTGCCACCAGTGTCGGGACTAGCGGGACCAATGAGCAGTTCTTC. This codes for CATSVGTSGTNEQFF. The chain links TRBV24-1 to TRBJ2-1, with 13 nucleotides matching TRBD2. V was clipped by 5 bases and J by 6 bases; unmatched bases: 3. Germline assignment: CDR1 KGHDR and CDR2 SFDVKD. There are 15 residues in the CDR3.

This clonotype has just one count. The V call is TRBV11-2, the J call TRBJ2-7, with D unresolved. The CDR3 contains 15 residues. Per the germline V gene, CDR1 is SGHAT and CDR2 is FQNNGV. Trimming pared 4 bases from V and 2 bases from J, leaving 15 bases between. The CDR3 DNA sequence: TGTGCCAGCAGCTCTTTGATGGGGAAAACCTACGAGCAGTACTTC. This gives the protein CASSSLMGKTYEQYF.

Many counts were recorded for this clonotype. The chain couples TRBV18 to TRBJ1-1; a weak D match, TRBD1 (6 bases). V shed 6 bases and J shed 0 bases, with 14 bases lying between them. CDR3 length equals 15 residues. CDR1 KGHSH and CDR2 LQKENI come from the germline V gene. CDR3 DNA sequence: TGTGCCAGCTCTCAACTACAGGGAGTGAACACTGAAGCTTTCTTT. The encoded protein is CASSQLQGVNTEAFF. The full variable domain, completed using reference TRBV18 and TRBJ1-1, is NAGVMQNPRHLVRRRGQEARLRCSPMKGHSHVYWYRQLPEEGLKFMVYLQKENIIDESGMPKERFSAEFPKEGPSILRIQQVVRGDSAAYFCASSQLQGVNTEAFFGQGTRLTVV.

This clonotype was detected many times. This sequence joins TRBV28 and TRBJ2-7; the D gene is possibly TRBD2 (5 bases). Germline CDR1 MDHEN, CDR2 SYDVKM. This CDR3 contains 14 residues. With 7 bases removed from V and 4 bases from J, the gap between germline ends came to 17 bases. The CDR3 sequence is CASISSVRLYEQYF. The CDR3, as DNA: TGTGCCAGCATCTCTTCGGTCCGACTATACGAGCAGTACTTC.

Many counts were recorded for this clonotype. This sequence joins TRBV27 and TRBJ2-7; D may correspond to TRBD1 or TRBD2 (5 bases each). V lost 0 bases and J lost 3, with 9 bases in between. From germline, CDR1 is MNHEY and CDR2 SMNVEV (reference sequence). CDR3 length equals 14 residues. CDR3 residues: CASSLSMGVYEQYF. Here the CDR3 DNA reads TGTGCCAGCAGTTTATCGATGGGGGTCTACGAGCAGTACTTC.

In DNA, the CDR3 is TGCAGTGCCCCGAAGAGAACCGGGACGACCCGCACAGATACGCAGTATTTT. The encoded protein is CSAPKRTGTTRTDTQYF. The chain is built from TRBV20-1 and TRBJ2-3; the D gene could be TRBD1 or TRBD2 (5 bases each). The CDR3 is 17 amino acids. The V end was cut by 6 bases, the J end by 1 base, with 23 bases between. The V gene's germline CDR1 is DFQATT and CDR2 SNEGSKA (reference sequence).

The chain carries TRBV2 and TRBJ2-4; no clear D gene. Germline V gene data show CDR1 as SNHLY and CDR2 as FYNNEI. CDR3 length: 11 amino acids. Trimming took 2 bases from V and 13 from J, leaving 9 bases between them. The CDR3 spells CASSESTLQYF. The CDR3 DNA reads TGTGCCAGCAGTGAATCAACCCTCCAGTACTTC.

This clonotype was counted ten times or more. The V gene is TRBV28, the J gene TRBJ2-5, with D possibly being TRBD1 (6 bases). The V gene lost 7 bases and the J gene lost 5 bases, with 14 bases spanning the gap. Germline V gene data show CDR1 as MDHEN and CDR2 as SYDVKM. The CDR3 is 13 amino acids. The CDR3 region is CASIRAGDETQYF. For the CDR3, the DNA is TGTGCCAGCATAAGGGCAGGGGATGAGACCCAGTACTTC.

This chain connects TRBV4-1 to TRBJ2-5, with D unresolved. Germline V gives CDR1 MGHRA, CDR2 YSYEKL. Trimming left V 1 base short and J 3 bases short, with 9 bases between. This CDR3 has 14 amino acids. The CDR3 DNA follows: TGCGCCAGCAGCCAAGCGCGACGGGAAGAGACCCAGTACTTC. Translation: CASSQARREETQYF.

The gene calls are TRBV6-5 and TRBJ2-2, with a tentative D call TRBD2 (6 bases). V dropped 0 bases and J dropped 4 bases, with 9 bases sitting between them. The CDR3 is 15 amino acids. In germline, CDR1 is MNHEY, CDR2 SVGAGI. CDR3 sequence (DNA): TGTGCCAGCAGTTACTCCTCCGGGAGCACCGGGGAGCTGTTTTTT. This gives the protein CASSYSSGSTGELFF.

This clonotype appeared many times. This rearrangement joins TRBV6-2 or TRBV6-3 to TRBJ1-1; D gene ambiguous. V shed 3 bases and J shed 2 bases, with 7 bases lying between them. The CDR3 consists of 13 residues. From germline, CDR1 is MNHEY and CDR2 SVGEGT. This CDR3 is CASSYTSNTEAFF. DNA of the CDR3: TGTGCCAGCAGTTATACAAGTAACACTGAAGCTTTCTTT.

This clonotype has only a few counts. V and J are TRBV4-1 and TRBJ1-4; TRBD1 might be the D (5 bases). The V and J ends lost 10 bases and 1 base respectively, with 10 bases between them. CDR1 is MGHRA and CDR2 is YSYEKL in the germline V gene. The CDR3 contains 13 residues. CDR3 loop: CATSDRTNEKLFF. The DNA for the CDR3 is TGCGCCACCTCCGACAGAACTAATGAAAAACTGTTTTTT.

This clonotype has a count of ten or more. The gene calls are TRBV20-1 and TRBJ1-2; tentatively, D is TRBD1 (5 bases). V was clipped by 6 bases and J by 0 bases, with 8 bases between them. CDR1 is DFQATT, CDR2 SNEGSKA, per germline (reference sequence). The length of the CDR3 is 12 residues. Written as DNA, the CDR3 is TGCAGTGCGTCGACAGCTAACTATGGCTACACCTTC. This gives the protein CSASTANYGYTF.

In this sample, this clonotype turned up many times. The chain couples TRBV27 to TRBJ2-3; 9 bases are shared with TRBD1. Germline V gives CDR1 MNHEY, CDR2 SMNVEV (reference sequence). This CDR3 has 17 residues. With V trimmed by 5 bases and J by 2 bases, 11 bases remained unmatched. The DNA for the CDR3 is TGTGCCAGCAGTATCGAGACAGGGGGGGGCGACACAGATACGCAGTATTTT. This sequence encodes CASSIETGGGDTDTQYF.

This clonotype was detected only a few times. The DNA of the CDR3 is TGTGCCAGCAGCCAAGATATGGCGGGAGCAGGTTACAATGAGCAGTTCTTC. It yields the protein CASSQDMAGAGYNEQFF. The chain links TRBV4-2 to TRBJ2-1; 7 bases are a match to TRBD2. CDR1 LGHNA and CDR2 YNFKEQ come from the germline V gene. V shed 0 bases and J 4 bases; nucleotides not matched to a gene: 9. The CDR3 totals 17 residues.

This sequence joins TRBV7-9 and TRBJ1-1; 7 bases agree with TRBD1. V lost 6 bases and J lost 6; bases outside the gene matches: 13. The germline CDR1 and CDR2 sequences are SEHNR and FQNEAQ (reference sequence). This CDR3 spans 15 amino acids. CDR3 in amino acids: CASRSSDRVWSEAFF. In DNA form, the CDR3 reads TGTGCCAGCAGATCATCCGACAGGGTTTGGTCTGAAGCTTTCTTT. Full variable domain (outside the CDR3, taken from reference TRBV7-9 and TRBJ1-1): DTGVSQNPRHKITKRGQNVTFRCDPISEHNRLYWYRQTLGQGPEFLTYFQNEAQLEKSRLLSDRFSAERPKGSFSTLEIQRTEQGDSAMYLCASRSSDRVWSEAFFGQGTRLTVV.

This clonotype was found many times. The chain couples TRBV30 to TRBJ2-7, with D uncertain. The V end was cut by 0 bases, the J end by 6 bases, with 15 bases between. The CDR3 loop spans 14 amino acids. Germline V lookup: CDR1 GTSNPN, CDR2 SVGIG (reference sequence). CDR3 loop: CAWSVRSHSREQYF. In nucleotides, the CDR3 is TGTGCCTGGAGTGTACGGTCTCACTCGCGCGAGCAGTACTTC.

This clonotype was seen only a few times. The chain carries TRBV19 and TRBJ1-6; D remains unclear. Trimming shortened V by 5 bases and J by 8 bases, and 16 bases separated the two germline ends. The CDR3 consists of 15 residues. The germline V gene encodes CDR1 LNHDA and CDR2 SQIVND (reference sequence). The CDR3 region has the DNA TGTGCCAGTAGTCGAAGCTCTATTGTGGATTCACCCCTCCACTTT. It codes for CASSRSSIVDSPLHF. Looking up the rest from reference TRBV19 and TRBJ1-6 gives the full variable domain: DGGITQSPKYLFRKEGQNVTLSCEQNLNHDAMYWYRQDPGQGLRLIYYSQIVNDFQKGDIAEGYSVSREKKESFPLTVTSAQKNPTAFYLCASSRSSIVDSPLHFGNGTRLTVT.

The sample holds a few counts of this clonotype. The genes are TRBV24-1 and TRBJ2-7; 9 nucleotides align to TRBD1. With V trimmed by 4 bases and J by 6 bases, 9 bases remained unmatched. The CDR3 sequence is 15 residues long. Looked up from germline, CDR1 is KGHDR and CDR2 is SFDVKD. CDR3 bases: TGTGCCACCAGTGACCCCGGGACAGGGTCGGGCGAGCAGTACTTC. Encoded protein: CATSDPGTGSGEQYF.

Worth noting for this clonotype: Possible read error: a much larger clone is one base away. The chain carries TRBV3-1 and TRBJ1-5; D not resolved. The CDR3 totals 14 residues. Germline values: CDR1 LGHDT, CDR2 YNNKEL (reference sequence). The CDR3 reads CVSSQSDSNQPQHF. CDR3 DNA: TGTGTCAGCAGCCAGTCCGACAGCAATCAGCCCCAGCATTTT. The complete variable domain, with remaining parts taken from reference TRBV3-1 and TRBJ1-5, reads DTAVSQTPKYLVTQMGNDKSIKCEQNLGHDTMYWYKQDSKKFLKIMFSYNNKELIINETVPNRFSPKSPDKAHLNLHINSLELGDSAVYFCVSSQSDSNQPQHFGDGTRLSIL.

This chain joins TRBV6-1 and TRBJ1-2, with a tentative D call TRBD1 (6 bases). This CDR3 region has 12 residues. Germline lookup yields CDR1 MNHNS and CDR2 SASEGT. Trimming cost V 8 bases and J 4 bases, with 11 bases left between them. The CDR3 here is CASGSRGYGYTF. CDR3 in DNA: TGTGCCAGCGGCTCCAGGGGCTATGGCTACACCTTC.

This clonotype has ten or more counts. The chain links TRBV10-3 to TRBJ2-3; D unresolved. Germline V CDR1 and CDR2: ENHRY, SYGVKD. Trimming shortened V by 0 bases and J by 4 bases, and 5 bases separated the two germline ends. The length of the CDR3 is 13 residues. The CDR3 DNA reads as TGTGCCATCAGTGAGTCGAATGCAGATACGCAGTATTTT. Encoded protein: CAISESNADTQYF.

The chain couples TRBV7-9 to TRBJ1-4; possible D gene TRBD1, 6 bases. V was trimmed by 5 bases and J by 8 bases, leaving 24 bases between them. The germline V gene has CDR1 SEHNR and CDR2 FQNEAQ (reference sequence). The CDR3 sequence is 17 residues long. CDR3 sequence reads: CASSLGGTGVLREKLFF. CDR3 DNA: TGTGCCAGCAGCCTGGGGGGCACCGGAGTCCTTCGGGAAAAACTGTTTTTT.

For this clonotype: A much bigger clone sits one base away, suggesting this may be a read error. J is TRBJ2-3 and V is TRBV2; D may be TRBD1 or TRBD2 (5 bases each). CDR3 size: 13 residues. The germline V gene has CDR1 SNHLY and CDR2 FYNNEI. CDR3 sequence: CASSEGYSDTHYF. CDR3 nucleotides: TGTGCCAGCAGCGAGGGGTACAGCGATACGCATTATTTT.

This clonotype came up many times. This chain uses TRBV20-1 with TRBJ2-1, with no clear D. The CDR3 sequence is 15 residues long. Germline CDR1 and CDR2: DFQATT and SNEGSKA (reference sequence). Between the trimmed V and J ends, which lost 0 bases and 2 bases, there was a span of 11 bases. The CDR3 nucleotides read TGCAGTGCTAGAGATAGTAGGCAGGCCTACAATGAGCAGTTCTTC. Its protein product is CSARDSRQAYNEQFF.